Below, one TCR beta chain is given with its context. Its antigen is unknown. Using immunoSEQ multiplex PCR, the repertoire was profiled, and TCRdb retains in-frame clones only, with some absent. The sample lists approximately 89,000 clones; approximately 88% were seen once. Brentuximab vedotin exposure varied among the patients, all of whom had relapsed after autologous stem cell transplantation. Complete response, partial response or progressive disease were the best responses. This entry belongs to a study of PD-1 blockade in classical Hodgkin lymphoma. Study outcomes and limitations: Causes of the repertoire differences remain undefined, possibly disease activity or prior therapy. Unlike CD8+ TCR diversity, which did not rise significantly by C4D1, CD4+ TCR diversity did.

The V end was cut by 6 bases, the J end by 5 bases, with 17 bases between. Germline V gives CDR1 SGHRS, CDR2 YFSETQ. The CDR3 is 15 amino acids. This TCR was sampled from a human donor with classical Hodgkin lymphoma. The sample in question was peripheral blood mononuclear cells (PBMCs), obtained at baseline. The chain combines TRBV5-1 with TRBJ2-2, with D maybe TRBD2 (5 bases). The CDR3 spells CASNPGMVETGELFF. The CDR3 DNA is TGCGCCAGCAACCCCGGGATGGTGGAGACCGGGGAGCTGTTTTTT.